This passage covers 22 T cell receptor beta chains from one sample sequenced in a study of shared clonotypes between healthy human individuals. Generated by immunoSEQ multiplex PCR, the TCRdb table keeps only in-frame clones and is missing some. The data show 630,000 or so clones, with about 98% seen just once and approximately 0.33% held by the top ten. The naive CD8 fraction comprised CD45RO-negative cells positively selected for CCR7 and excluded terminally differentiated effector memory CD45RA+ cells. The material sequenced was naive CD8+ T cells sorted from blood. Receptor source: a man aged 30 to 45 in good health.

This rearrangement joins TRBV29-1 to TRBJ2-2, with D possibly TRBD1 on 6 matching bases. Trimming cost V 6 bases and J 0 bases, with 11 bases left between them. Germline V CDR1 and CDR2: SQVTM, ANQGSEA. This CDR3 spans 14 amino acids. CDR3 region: CSVPRTANTGELFF. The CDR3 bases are TGCAGCGTACCACGGACAGCGAACACCGGGGAGCTGTTTTTT.

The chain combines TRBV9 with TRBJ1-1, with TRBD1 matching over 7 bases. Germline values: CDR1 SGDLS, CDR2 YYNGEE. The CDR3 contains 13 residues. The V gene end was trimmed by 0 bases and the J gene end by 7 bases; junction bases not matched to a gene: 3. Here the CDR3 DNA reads TGTGCCAGCAGCGTAGAAGGGACAGTTGAAGCTTTCTTT. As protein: CASSVEGTVEAFF.

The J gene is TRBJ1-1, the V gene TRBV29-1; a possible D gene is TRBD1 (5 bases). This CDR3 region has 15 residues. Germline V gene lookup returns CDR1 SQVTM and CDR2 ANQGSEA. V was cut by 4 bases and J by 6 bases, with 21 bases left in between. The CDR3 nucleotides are TGCAGCGTTGCTCTCCGGGGGGTAGGGGTAGCTGAAGCTTTCTTT. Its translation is CSVALRGVGVAEAFF.

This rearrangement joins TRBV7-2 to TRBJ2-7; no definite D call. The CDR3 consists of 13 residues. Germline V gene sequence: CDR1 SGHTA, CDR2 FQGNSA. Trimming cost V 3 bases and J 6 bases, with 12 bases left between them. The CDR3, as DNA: TGTGCCAGCAGCTTCTACCTCGGGCTCGAGCAGTACTTC. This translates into CASSFYLGLEQYF.

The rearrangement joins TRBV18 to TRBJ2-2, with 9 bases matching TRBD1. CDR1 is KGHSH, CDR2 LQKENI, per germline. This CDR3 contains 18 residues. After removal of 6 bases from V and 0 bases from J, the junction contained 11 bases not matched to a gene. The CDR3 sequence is CASSLRDRERANTGELFF. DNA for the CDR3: TGTGCCAGCTCGCTCCGGGACAGGGAGAGGGCGAACACCGGGGAGCTGTTTTTT. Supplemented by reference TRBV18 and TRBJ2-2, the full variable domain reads NAGVMQNPRHLVRRRGQEARLRCSPMKGHSHVYWYRQLPEEGLKFMVYLQKENIIDESGMPKERFSAEFPKEGPSILRIQQVVRGDSAAYFCASSLRDRERANTGELFFGEGSRLTVL.

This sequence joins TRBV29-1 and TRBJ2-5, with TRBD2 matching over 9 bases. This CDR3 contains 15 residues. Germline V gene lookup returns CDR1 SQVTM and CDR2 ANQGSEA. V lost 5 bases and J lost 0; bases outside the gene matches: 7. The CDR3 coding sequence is TGCAGCGTTCCCGATCCTAGCGGGGACCAAGAGACCCAGTACTTC. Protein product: CSVPDPSGDQETQYF.

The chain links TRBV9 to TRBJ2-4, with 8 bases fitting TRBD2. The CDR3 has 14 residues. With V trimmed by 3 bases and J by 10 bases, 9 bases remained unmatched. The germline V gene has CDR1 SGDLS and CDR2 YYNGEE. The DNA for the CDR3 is TGTGCCAGCAGCGACCCGGGACTAGGCGGAATTCAGTACTTC. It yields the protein CASSDPGLGGIQYF.

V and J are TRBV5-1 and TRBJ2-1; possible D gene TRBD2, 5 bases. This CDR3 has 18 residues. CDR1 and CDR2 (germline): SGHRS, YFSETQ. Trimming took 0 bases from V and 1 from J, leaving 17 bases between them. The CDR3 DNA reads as TGCGCCAGCAGCTTGGGGTTTAGGAGCGGATTATCCTACAATGAGCAGTTCTTC. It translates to CASSLGFRSGLSYNEQFF. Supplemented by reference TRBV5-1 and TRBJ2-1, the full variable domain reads KAGVTQTPRYLIKTRGQQVTLSCSPISGHRSVSWYQQTPGQGLQFLFEYFSETQRNKGNFPGRFSGRQFSNSRSEMNVSTLELGDSALYLCASSLGFRSGLSYNEQFFGPGTRLTVL.

CDR3 sequence reads: CASSLETGTYEQYF. For the CDR3, the DNA is TGTGCCAGCAGCTTAGAGACAGGAACCTACGAGCAGTACTTC. This chain connects TRBV7-9 to TRBJ2-7; D is perhaps TRBD1 (6 bases). This CDR3 has 14 amino acids. Germline V CDR1 and CDR2: SEHNR, FQNEAQ (reference sequence). The germline V and J ends were trimmed by 1 base and 2 bases, with 9 bases remaining between them.

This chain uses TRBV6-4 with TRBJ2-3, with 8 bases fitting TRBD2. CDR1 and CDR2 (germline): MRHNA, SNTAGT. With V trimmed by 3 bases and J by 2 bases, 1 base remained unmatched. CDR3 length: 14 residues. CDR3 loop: CASSEAGDTDTQYF. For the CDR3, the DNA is TGTGCCAGCAGTGAAGCGGGAGACACAGATACGCAGTATTTT.

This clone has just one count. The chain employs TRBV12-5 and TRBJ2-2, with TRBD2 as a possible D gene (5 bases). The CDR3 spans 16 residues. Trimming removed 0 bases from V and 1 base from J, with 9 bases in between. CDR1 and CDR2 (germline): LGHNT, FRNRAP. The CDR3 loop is CASGLVRGVNTGELFF. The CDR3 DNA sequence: TGTGCTAGTGGTTTGGTACGGGGAGTGAACACCGGGGAGCTGTTTTTT. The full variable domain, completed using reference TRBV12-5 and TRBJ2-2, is DARVTQTPRHKVTEMGQEVTMRCQPILGHNTVFWYRQTMMQGLELLAYFRNRAPLDDSGMPKDRFSAEMPDATLATLKIQPSEPRDSAVYFCASGLVRGVNTGELFFGEGSRLTVL.

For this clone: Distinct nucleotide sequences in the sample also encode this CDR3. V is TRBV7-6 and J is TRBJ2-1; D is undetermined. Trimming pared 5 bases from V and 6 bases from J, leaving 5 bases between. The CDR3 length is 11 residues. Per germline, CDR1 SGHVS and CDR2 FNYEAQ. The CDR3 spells CASSPGNEQFF. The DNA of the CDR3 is TGTGCCAGCAGCCCCGGCAATGAGCAGTTCTTC.

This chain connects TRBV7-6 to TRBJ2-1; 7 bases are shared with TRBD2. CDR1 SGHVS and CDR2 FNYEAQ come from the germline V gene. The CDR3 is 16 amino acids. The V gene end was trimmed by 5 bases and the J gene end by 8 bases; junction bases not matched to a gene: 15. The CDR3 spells CASSKQRTSMGDEQFF. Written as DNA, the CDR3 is TGTGCCAGCAGCAAACAGCGGACTAGTATGGGGGATGAGCAGTTCTTC. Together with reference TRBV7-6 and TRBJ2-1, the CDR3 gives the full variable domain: GAGVSQSPRYKVTKRGQDVALRCDPISGHVSLYWYRQALGQGPEFLTYFNYEAQQDKSGLPNDRFSAERPEGSISTLTIQRTEQRDSAMYRCASSKQRTSMGDEQFFGPGTRLTVL.

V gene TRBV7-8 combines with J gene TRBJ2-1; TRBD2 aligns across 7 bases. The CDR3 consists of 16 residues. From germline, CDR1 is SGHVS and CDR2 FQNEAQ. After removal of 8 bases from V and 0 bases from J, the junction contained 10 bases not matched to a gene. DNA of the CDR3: TGTGCCAGCTGTTGTTTCCGGACTAGCTCCTACAATGAGCAGTTCTTC. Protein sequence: CASCCFRTSSYNEQFF.

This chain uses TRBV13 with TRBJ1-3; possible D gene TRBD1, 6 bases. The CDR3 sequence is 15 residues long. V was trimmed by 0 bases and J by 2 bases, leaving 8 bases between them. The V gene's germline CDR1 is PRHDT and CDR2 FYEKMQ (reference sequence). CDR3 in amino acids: CASSLGKGAGNTIYF. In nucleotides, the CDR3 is TGTGCCAGCAGCTTAGGAAAGGGGGCTGGAAACACCATATATTTT.

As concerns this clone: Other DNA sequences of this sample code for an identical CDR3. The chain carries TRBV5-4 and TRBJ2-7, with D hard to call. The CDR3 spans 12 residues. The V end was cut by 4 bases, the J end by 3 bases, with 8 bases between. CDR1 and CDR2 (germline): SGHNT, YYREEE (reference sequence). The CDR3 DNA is TGTGCCAGCAGCCTGGACCGCTACGAGCAGTACTTC. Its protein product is CASSLDRYEQYF.

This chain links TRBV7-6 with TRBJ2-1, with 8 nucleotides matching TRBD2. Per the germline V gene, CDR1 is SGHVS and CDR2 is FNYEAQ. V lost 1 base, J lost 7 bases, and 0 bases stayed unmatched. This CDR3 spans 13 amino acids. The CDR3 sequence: CASSLGGGNEQFF. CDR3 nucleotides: TGTGCCAGCAGCTTAGGCGGGGGGAATGAGCAGTTCTTC.

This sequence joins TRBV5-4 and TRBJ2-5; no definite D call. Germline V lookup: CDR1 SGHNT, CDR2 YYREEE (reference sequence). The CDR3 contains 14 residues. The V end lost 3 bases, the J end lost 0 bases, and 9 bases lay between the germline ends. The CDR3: CASSSAEYQETQYF. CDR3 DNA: TGTGCCAGCAGCTCCGCGGAGTACCAAGAGACCCAGTACTTC.

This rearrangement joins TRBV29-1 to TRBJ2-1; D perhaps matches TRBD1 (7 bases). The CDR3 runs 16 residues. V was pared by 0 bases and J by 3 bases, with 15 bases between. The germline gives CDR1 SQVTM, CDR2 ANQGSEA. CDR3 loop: CSVEEGGQDYYNEQFF. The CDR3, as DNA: TGCAGCGTTGAAGAGGGAGGACAGGATTACTACAATGAGCAGTTCTTC.

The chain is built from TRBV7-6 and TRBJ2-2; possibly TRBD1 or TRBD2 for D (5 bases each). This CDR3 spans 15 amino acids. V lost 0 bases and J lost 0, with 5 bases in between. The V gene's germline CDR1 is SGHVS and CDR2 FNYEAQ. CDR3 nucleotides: TGTGCCAGCAGCTTAGCGGGACCGAACACCGGGGAGCTGTTTTTT. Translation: CASSLAGPNTGELFF. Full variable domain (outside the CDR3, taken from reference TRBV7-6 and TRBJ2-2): GAGVSQSPRYKVTKRGQDVALRCDPISGHVSLYWYRQALGQGPEFLTYFNYEAQQDKSGLPNDRFSAERPEGSISTLTIQRTEQRDSAMYRCASSLAGPNTGELFFGEGSRLTVL.

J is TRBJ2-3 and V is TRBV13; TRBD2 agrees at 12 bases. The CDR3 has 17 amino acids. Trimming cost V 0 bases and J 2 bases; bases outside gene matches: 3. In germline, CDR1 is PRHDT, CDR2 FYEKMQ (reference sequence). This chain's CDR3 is CASSLGLAGGFTDTQYF. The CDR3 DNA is TGTGCCAGCAGCTTAGGACTAGCGGGAGGATTCACAGATACGCAGTATTTT.

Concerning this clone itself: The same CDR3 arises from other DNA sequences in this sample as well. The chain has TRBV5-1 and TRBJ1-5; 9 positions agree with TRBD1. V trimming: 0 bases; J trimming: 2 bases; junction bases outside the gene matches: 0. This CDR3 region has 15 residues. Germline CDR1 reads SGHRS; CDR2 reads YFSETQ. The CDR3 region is CASSLGQGGNQPQHF. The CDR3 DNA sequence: TGCGCCAGCAGCTTGGGACAGGGGGGCAATCAGCCCCAGCATTTT.